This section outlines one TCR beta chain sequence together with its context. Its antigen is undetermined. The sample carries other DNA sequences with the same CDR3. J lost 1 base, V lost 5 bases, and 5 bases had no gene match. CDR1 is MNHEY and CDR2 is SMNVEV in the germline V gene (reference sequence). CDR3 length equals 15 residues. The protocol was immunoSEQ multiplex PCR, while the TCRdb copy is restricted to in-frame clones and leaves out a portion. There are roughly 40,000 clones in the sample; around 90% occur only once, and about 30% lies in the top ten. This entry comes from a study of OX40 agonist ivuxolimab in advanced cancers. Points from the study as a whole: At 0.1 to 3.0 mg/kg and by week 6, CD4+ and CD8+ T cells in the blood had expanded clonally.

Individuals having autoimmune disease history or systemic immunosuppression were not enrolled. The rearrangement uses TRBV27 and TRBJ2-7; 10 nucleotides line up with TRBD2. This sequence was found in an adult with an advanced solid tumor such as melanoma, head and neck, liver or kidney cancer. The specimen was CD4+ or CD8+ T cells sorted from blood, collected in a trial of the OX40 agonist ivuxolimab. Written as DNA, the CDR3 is TGTGCCAGCAGTCCCAGGACTAGCGGTTCCTACGAGCAGTACTTC. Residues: CASSPRTSGSYEQYF.